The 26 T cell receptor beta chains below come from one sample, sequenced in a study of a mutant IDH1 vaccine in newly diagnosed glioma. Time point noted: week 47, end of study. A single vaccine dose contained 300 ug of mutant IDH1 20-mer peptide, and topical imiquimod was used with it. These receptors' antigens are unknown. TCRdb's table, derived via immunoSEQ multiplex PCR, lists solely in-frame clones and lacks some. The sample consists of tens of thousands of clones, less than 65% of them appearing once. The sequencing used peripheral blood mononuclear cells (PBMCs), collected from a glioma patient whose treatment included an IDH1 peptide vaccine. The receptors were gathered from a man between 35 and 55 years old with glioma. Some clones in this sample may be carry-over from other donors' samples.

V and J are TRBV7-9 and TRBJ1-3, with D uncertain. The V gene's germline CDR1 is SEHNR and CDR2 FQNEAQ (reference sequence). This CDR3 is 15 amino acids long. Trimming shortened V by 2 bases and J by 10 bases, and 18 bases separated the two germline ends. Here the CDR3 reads CASSLYPLAGWTIYF. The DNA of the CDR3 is TGTGCCAGCAGCTTATACCCCCTCGCTGGGTGGACCATATATTTT.

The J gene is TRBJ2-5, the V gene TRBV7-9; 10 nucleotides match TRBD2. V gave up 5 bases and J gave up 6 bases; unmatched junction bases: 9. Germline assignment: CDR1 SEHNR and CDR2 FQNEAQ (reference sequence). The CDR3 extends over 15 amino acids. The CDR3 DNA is TGTGCCAGCAGCCCCGTGAGCGGGGGGGTCAAGACCCAGTACTTC. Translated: CASSPVSGGVKTQYF.

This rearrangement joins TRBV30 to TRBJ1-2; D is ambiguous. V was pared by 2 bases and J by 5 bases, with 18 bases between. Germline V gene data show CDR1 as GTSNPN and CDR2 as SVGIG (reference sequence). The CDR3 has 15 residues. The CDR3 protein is CAWSQGSGFRYGYTF. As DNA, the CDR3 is TGTGCCTGGAGTCAAGGCTCGGGCTTTAGGTATGGCTACACCTTC.

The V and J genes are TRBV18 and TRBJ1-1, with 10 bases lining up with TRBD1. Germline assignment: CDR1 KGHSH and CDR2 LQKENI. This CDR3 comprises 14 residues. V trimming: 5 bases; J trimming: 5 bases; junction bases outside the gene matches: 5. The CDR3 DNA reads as TGTGCCAGCTCATCTGGGACAGGGGATACTGAAGCTTTCTTT. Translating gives CASSSGTGDTEAFF.

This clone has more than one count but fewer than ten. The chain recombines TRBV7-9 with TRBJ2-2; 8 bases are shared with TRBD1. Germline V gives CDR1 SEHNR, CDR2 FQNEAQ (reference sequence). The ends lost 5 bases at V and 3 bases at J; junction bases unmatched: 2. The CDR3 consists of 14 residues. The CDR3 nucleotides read TGTGCCAGCAGCCCGACAGGGGACACCGGGGAGCTGTTTTTT. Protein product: CASSPTGDTGELFF.

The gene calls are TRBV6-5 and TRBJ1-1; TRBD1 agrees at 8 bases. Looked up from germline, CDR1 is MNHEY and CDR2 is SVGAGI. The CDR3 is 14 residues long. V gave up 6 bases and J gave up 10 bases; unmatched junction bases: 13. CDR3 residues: CASSLDRGEPLAFF. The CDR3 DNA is TGTGCCAGCAGCCTCGACAGGGGTGAACCTTTAGCTTTCTTT.

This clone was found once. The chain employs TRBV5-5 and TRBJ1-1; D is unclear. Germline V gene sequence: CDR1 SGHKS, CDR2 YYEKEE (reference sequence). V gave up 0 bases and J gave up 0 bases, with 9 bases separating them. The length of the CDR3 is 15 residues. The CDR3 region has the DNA TGTGCCAGCAGCTTGGAACTCCACATGAACACTGAAGCTTTCTTT. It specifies CASSLELHMNTEAFF.

For the CDR3, the DNA is TGCGCCAGCAGCCAAGCCTCGCGGGGGGAATACGAGCAGTACTTC. Protein: CASSQASRGEYEQYF. The rearrangement uses TRBV4-1 and TRBJ2-7; 8 nucleotides agree with TRBD2. CDR1 MGHRA and CDR2 YSYEKL come from the germline V gene. This CDR3 has 15 amino acids. J was trimmed by 4 bases and V by 1 base; bases with no gene match: 6.

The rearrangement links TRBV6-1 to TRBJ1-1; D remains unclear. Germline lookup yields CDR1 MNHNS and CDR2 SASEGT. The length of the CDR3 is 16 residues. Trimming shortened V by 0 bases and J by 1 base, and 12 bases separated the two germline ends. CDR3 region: CASSEAHSRQNTEAFF. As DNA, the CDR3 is TGTGCCAGCAGTGAAGCACACAGCCGACAGAACACTGAAGCTTTCTTT.

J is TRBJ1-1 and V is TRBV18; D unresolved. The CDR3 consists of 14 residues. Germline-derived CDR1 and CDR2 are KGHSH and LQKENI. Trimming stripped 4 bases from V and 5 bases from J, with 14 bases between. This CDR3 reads CASSLIGRNTEAFF. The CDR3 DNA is TGTGCCAGCTCACTTATAGGAAGGAATACTGAAGCTTTCTTT.

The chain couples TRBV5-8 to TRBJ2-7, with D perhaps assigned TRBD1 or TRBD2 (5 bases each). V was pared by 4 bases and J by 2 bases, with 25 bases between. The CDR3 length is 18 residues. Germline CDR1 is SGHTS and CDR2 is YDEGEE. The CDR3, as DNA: TGTGCCAGCAGCCGCAGGGTGGGAGAGGGGACGGAAGCCTACGAGCAGTACTTC. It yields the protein CASSRRVGEGTEAYEQYF.

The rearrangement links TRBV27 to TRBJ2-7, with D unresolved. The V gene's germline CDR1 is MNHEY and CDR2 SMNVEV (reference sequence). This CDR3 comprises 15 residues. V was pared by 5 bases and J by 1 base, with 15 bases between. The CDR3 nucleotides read TGTGCCAGCAGTCATCCCCGGGCAGGTTCCTACGAGCAGTACTTC. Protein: CASSHPRAGSYEQYF.

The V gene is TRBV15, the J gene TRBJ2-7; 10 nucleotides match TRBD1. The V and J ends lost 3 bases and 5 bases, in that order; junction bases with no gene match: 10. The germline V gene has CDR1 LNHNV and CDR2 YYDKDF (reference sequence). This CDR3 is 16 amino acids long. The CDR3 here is CATSSRKTGGRDEQYF. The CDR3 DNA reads TGTGCCACCAGCAGCCGGAAGACAGGGGGCAGGGACGAGCAGTACTTC.

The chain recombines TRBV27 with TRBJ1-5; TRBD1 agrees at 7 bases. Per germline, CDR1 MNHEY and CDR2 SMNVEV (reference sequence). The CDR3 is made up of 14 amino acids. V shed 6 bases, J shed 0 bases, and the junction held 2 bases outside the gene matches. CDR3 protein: CASRSGGSNQPQHF. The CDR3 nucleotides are TGTGCCAGCAGGTCAGGGGGTAGCAATCAGCCCCAGCATTTT.

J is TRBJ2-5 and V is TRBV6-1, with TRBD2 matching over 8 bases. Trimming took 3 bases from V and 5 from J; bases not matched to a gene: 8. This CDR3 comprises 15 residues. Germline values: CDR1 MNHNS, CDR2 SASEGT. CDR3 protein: CASSDFGGARETQYF. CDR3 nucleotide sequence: TGTGCCAGCAGTGATTTCGGGGGGGCGCGGGAGACCCAGTACTTC.

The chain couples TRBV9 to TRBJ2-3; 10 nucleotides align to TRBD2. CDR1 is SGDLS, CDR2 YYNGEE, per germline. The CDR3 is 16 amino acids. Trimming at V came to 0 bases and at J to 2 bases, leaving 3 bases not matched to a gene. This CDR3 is CASSVERGGPTDTQYF. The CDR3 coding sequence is TGTGCCAGCAGCGTAGAGCGGGGGGGCCCCACAGATACGCAGTATTTT.

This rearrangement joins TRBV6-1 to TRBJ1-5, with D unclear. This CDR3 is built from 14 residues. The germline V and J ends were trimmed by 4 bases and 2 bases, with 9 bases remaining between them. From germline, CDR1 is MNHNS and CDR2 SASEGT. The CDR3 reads CASSAGSGNQPQHF. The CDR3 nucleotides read TGTGCCAGCAGTGCGGGTTCCGGCAATCAGCCCCAGCATTTT.

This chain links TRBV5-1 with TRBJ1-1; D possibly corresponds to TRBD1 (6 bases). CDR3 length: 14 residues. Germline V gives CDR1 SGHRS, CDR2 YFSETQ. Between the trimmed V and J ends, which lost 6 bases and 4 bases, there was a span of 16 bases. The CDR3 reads CASTPKGGITEAFF. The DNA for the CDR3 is TGCGCCAGCACCCCGAAGGGGGGAATCACTGAAGCTTTCTTT.

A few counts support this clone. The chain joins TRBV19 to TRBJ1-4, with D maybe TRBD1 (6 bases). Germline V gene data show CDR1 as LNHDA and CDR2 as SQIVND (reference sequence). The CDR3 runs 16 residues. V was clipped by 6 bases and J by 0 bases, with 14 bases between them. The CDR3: CASSRKGGSTNEKLFF. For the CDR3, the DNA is TGTGCCAGTAGCAGAAAGGGGGGTTCAACTAATGAAAAACTGTTTTTT.

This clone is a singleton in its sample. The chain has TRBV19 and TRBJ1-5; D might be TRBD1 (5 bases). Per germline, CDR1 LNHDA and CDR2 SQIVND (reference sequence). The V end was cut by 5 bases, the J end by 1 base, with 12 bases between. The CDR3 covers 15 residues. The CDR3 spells CASSGDGKSNQPQHF. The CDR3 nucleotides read TGTGCCAGTAGTGGGGACGGGAAGAGCAATCAGCCCCAGCATTTT.

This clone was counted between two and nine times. CDR3 DNA sequence: TGTGCCACCAGCGGCGGTCGTTCTAGTAGAGCTTTCTTT. As protein: CATSGGRSSRAFF. This sequence joins TRBV15 and TRBJ1-1, with no clear D. This CDR3 contains 13 residues. CDR1 LNHNV and CDR2 YYDKDF come from the germline V gene (reference sequence). Trimming removed 5 bases at V and 10 bases at J, with 17 bases between.

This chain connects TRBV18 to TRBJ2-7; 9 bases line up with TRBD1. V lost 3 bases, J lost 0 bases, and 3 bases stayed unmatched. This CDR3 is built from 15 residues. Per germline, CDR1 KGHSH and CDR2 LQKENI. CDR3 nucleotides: TGTGCCAGCTCACCTGGACAGGGGAGCTCCTACGAGCAGTACTTC. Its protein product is CASSPGQGSSYEQYF.

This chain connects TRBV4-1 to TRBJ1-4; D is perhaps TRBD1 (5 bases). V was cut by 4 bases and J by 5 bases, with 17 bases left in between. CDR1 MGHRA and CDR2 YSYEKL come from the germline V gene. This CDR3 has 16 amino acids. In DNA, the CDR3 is TGCGCCAGCAGCCGCAGCCCGAGCGGGGGGAATGAAAAACTGTTTTTT. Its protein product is CASSRSPSGGNEKLFF.

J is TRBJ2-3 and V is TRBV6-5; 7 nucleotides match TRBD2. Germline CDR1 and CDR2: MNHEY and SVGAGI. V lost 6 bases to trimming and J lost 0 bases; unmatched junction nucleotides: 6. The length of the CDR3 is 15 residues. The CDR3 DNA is TGTGCCAGCAGACGACTAGCAATTAGCACAGATACGCAGTATTTT. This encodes CASRRLAISTDTQYF.

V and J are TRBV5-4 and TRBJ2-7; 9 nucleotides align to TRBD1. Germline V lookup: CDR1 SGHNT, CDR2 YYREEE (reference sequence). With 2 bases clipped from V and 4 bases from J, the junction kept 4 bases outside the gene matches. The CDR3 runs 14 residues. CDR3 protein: CASSLGDRGYEQYF. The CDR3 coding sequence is TGTGCCAGCAGCTTAGGAGACAGGGGGTACGAGCAGTACTTC.

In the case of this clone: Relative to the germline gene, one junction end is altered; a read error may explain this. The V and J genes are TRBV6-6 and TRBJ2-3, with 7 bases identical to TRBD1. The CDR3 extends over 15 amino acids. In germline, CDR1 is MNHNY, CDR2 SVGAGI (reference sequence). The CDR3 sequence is CASSHSGQGTDTQYF. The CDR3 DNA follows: TGTGCCAGCAGTCACTCCGGACAGGGCACAGATACGCAGTATTTT.